These 27 T cell receptor beta chains were all obtained from the same sample, sequenced in a study of early stage breast cancer tumors. Generated by immunoSEQ multiplex PCR, the TCRdb table keeps only in-frame clones and is missing some. The table includes 50,000 to 65,000 clones, over 80% detected once. The sequenced sample consisted of blood. These receptor sequences come from a person aged 70 to 85 with breast cancer.

Regarding this clone: One end of the junction is discordant with germline, which a read error may explain. This chain uses TRBV7-7 with TRBJ2-7; D might be TRBD2 (5 bases). The CDR3 spans 14 residues. Germline lookup yields CDR1 SSHAT and CDR2 FNYEAQ (reference sequence). The CDR3 loop is CASSLRPGAYEQYF. CDR3 sequence (DNA): TGTGCTAGCAGCTTGAGGCCCGGGGCCTACGAGCAGTACTTC.

V gene TRBV7-9 combines with J gene TRBJ2-7; TRBD1 agrees at 8 bases. This CDR3 has 12 residues. J gave up 6 bases and V 5 bases, and 3 bases lay outside the gene matches. Germline assignment: CDR1 SEHNR and CDR2 FQNEAQ (reference sequence). The CDR3 sequence is CASSLDRGEQYF. Here the CDR3 DNA reads TGTGCCAGCAGCCTTGACAGGGGCGAGCAGTACTTC.

The gene calls are TRBV2 and TRBJ1-5, with TRBD1 identical over 10 bases. Germline V lookup: CDR1 SNHLY, CDR2 FYNNEI. V was clipped by 5 bases and J by 1 base; unmatched bases: 2. The CDR3 loop spans 15 amino acids. CDR3 protein: CASSKGQGSNQPQHF. CDR3 nucleotide sequence: TGTGCCAGCAGTAAGGGACAGGGGAGCAATCAGCCCCAGCATTTT.

The J gene is TRBJ1-2, the V gene TRBV19; 8 bases line up with TRBD1. V was clipped by 1 base and J by 8 bases; unmatched bases: 6. Germline loops: CDR1 LNHDA, CDR2 SQIVND (reference sequence). This CDR3 has 14 residues. In nucleotides, the CDR3 is TGTGCCAGTAGTATAGGAAGACAGGGGAGAGGCTACACCTTC. Translated, it gives CASSIGRQGRGYTF.

V gene TRBV7-8 combines with J gene TRBJ1-5, with a possible D match to TRBD1 (5 bases). V was clipped by 2 bases and J by 1 base, with 15 bases between them. The CDR3 covers 17 residues. Per the germline V gene, CDR1 is SGHVS and CDR2 is FQNEAQ. The CDR3 coding sequence is TGTGCCAGCAGCTTATTCTCGATGGGGCAGAGCAATCAGCCCCAGCATTTT. This codes for CASSLFSMGQSNQPQHF. Supplemented by reference TRBV7-8 and TRBJ1-5, the full variable domain reads GAGVSQSPRYKVAKRGQDVALRCDPISGHVSLFWYQQALGQGPEFLTYFQNEAQLDKSGLPSDRFFAERPEGSVSTLKIQRTQQEDSAVYLCASSLFSMGQSNQPQHFGDGTRLSIL.

This chain links TRBV7-8 with TRBJ2-1; TRBD2 matches 10 bases. J was trimmed by 5 bases and V by 4 bases; bases with no gene match: 14. The V gene's germline CDR1 is SGHVS and CDR2 FQNEAQ. The CDR3 extends over 18 amino acids. The CDR3 reads CASSSPLLAGGGDNEQFF. CDR3 bases: TGTGCCAGCAGCTCTCCTCTTTTAGCGGGAGGTGGGGACAATGAGCAGTTCTTC.

CDR3 loop: CASSLVLDSGRSYEQYF. DNA for the CDR3: TGTGCCAGCAGCTTAGTTCTGGATAGCGGGAGATCCTACGAGCAGTACTTC. V and J are TRBV7-9 and TRBJ2-7; 9 bases are a match to TRBD2. The CDR3 runs 17 residues. The ends lost 1 base at V and 1 base at J; junction bases unmatched: 8. Per germline, CDR1 SEHNR and CDR2 FQNEAQ (reference sequence). The full variable domain, with the rest looked up from reference TRBV7-9 and TRBJ2-7, is DTGVSQNPRHKITKRGQNVTFRCDPISEHNRLYWYRQTLGQGPEFLTYFQNEAQLEKSRLLSDRFSAERPKGSFSTLEIQRTEQGDSAMYLCASSLVLDSGRSYEQYFGPGTRLTVT.

The CDR3, as DNA: TGCGCCAGCAGCTCTCAATCCGGGACTAGCGATCAGTTCTTC. Its protein is CASSSQSGTSDQFF. The chain uses TRBV5-1 and TRBJ2-1; 10 nucleotides agree with TRBD2. Germline CDR1 reads SGHRS; CDR2 reads YFSETQ. This CDR3 region has 14 residues. V lost 3 bases and J lost 13; bases outside the gene matches: 10.

The chain links TRBV7-2 to TRBJ1-2, with TRBD1 identical over 9 bases. The ends lost 5 bases at V and 7 bases at J; junction bases unmatched: 17. Germline values: CDR1 SGHTA, CDR2 FQGNSA. CDR3 size: 17 residues. The CDR3 reads CASSQNWNPGQGTGYTF. The CDR3, as DNA: TGTGCCAGCAGCCAGAACTGGAATCCGGGACAGGGAACTGGCTACACCTTC.

This rearrangement joins TRBV5-1 to TRBJ2-5, with D perhaps TRBD2 (5 bases). The CDR3 contains 15 residues. The V and J ends lost 0 bases and 0 bases respectively, with 9 bases between them. Germline values: CDR1 SGHRS, CDR2 YFSETQ. The CDR3 region is CASSLGSGNQETQYF. The CDR3 region has the DNA TGCGCCAGCAGCTTGGGTTCCGGGAACCAAGAGACCCAGTACTTC.

The chain employs TRBV4-1 and TRBJ1-5; 8 bases map to TRBD1. Germline assignment: CDR1 MGHRA and CDR2 YSYEKL. The CDR3 has 15 residues. Trimming at V came to 3 bases and at J to 3 bases, leaving 4 bases not matched to a gene. The CDR3 DNA reads TGCGCCAGCAGCCAGTCGGGACAGGCCAATCAGCCCCAGCATTTT. Its protein is CASSQSGQANQPQHF.

V usage is TRBV30 and J usage is TRBJ1-6; maybe TRBD1 (6 bases). V was cut by 1 base and J by 7 bases, with 11 bases left in between. The CDR3 spans 14 residues. Germline V gene lookup returns CDR1 GTSNPN and CDR2 SVGIG (reference sequence). CDR3 DNA sequence: TGTGCCTGGAGTGCCGACAGGCAAAATTCACCCCTCCACTTT. Protein: CAWSADRQNSPLHF.

V gene TRBV9 combines with J gene TRBJ2-2; a weak D match, TRBD1 (6 bases). The CDR3 runs to 16 residues. From germline, CDR1 is SGDLS and CDR2 YYNGEE. Between the trimmed V and J ends, which lost 4 bases and 0 bases, there was a span of 13 bases. In DNA, the CDR3 is TGTGCCAGCAGCCCTCGGACAGCCACGAACACCGGGGAGCTGTTTTTT. Its translation is CASSPRTATNTGELFF.

This chain links TRBV5-1 with TRBJ1-1, with 7 nucleotides matching TRBD1. V was clipped by 4 bases and J by 5 bases; unmatched bases: 8. Germline V CDR1 and CDR2: SGHRS, YFSETQ. This CDR3 region has 14 residues. CDR3 sequence reads: CASSPATGKTEAFF. The CDR3 DNA reads TGCGCCAGCAGCCCAGCGACAGGGAAGACTGAAGCTTTCTTT.

The rearrangement joins TRBV6-5 to TRBJ2-3; no clear D. The germline V gene has CDR1 MNHEY and CDR2 SVGAGI. The V end was cut by 8 bases, the J end by 1 base, with 4 bases between. The CDR3 spans 11 residues. The CDR3 protein is CASGRTDTQYF. The CDR3 DNA reads as TGTGCCAGCGGCCGCACAGATACGCAGTATTTT.

This chain uses TRBV5-4 with TRBJ1-3; D is unresolved. Germline loops: CDR1 SGHNT, CDR2 YYREEE (reference sequence). V shed 4 bases and J shed 3 bases, with 14 bases lying between them. The CDR3 loop spans 15 amino acids. CDR3 sequence: CASSVQLGVGNTIYF. In DNA, the CDR3 is TGTGCCAGCAGCGTCCAATTGGGAGTTGGAAACACCATATATTTT.

The chain uses TRBV4-1 and TRBJ2-2; 11 bases fit TRBD2. Germline lookup yields CDR1 MGHRA and CDR2 YSYEKL. This CDR3 has 14 residues. The V gene end was trimmed by 9 bases and the J gene end by 4 bases; junction bases not matched to a gene: 4. The CDR3: CASEGLAATGELFF. DNA of the CDR3: TGCGCCAGTGAGGGACTAGCGGCCACCGGGGAGCTGTTTTTT.

V is TRBV19 and J is TRBJ2-1, with 12 positions matching TRBD2. J gave up 8 bases and V 3 bases, and 11 bases lay outside the gene matches. The CDR3 runs 17 residues. Germline V gives CDR1 LNHDA, CDR2 SQIVND (reference sequence). The CDR3 DNA reads TGTGCCAGTAGTATTACCCCTCCTAGCGGGGGGGCCCATGAGCAGTTCTTC. Translation gives CASSITPPSGGAHEQFF.

This clone was counted once. The rearrangement uses TRBV11-3 and TRBJ1-2; the D gene is possibly TRBD1 (6 bases). This CDR3 region has 14 residues. V dropped 0 bases and J dropped 8 bases, with 13 bases sitting between them. Germline-derived CDR1 and CDR2 are SGHNT and YENEEA. In DNA, the CDR3 is TGTGCCAGCAGCTTAGATGGGACAAGACGCGGCTACACCTTC. Protein sequence: CASSLDGTRRGYTF.

The CDR3 region has the DNA TGTGCCAGCAGCTTAGAACTAGCGGTACAAGAGACCCAGTACTTC. It yields the protein CASSLELAVQETQYF. The rearrangement uses TRBV11-2 and TRBJ2-5, with 8 positions matching TRBD2. J was trimmed by 2 bases and V by 0 bases; bases with no gene match: 2. Germline CDR1 is SGHAT and CDR2 is FQNNGV. The CDR3 consists of 15 residues.

The genes are TRBV6-1 and TRBJ1-2; D is uncertain. The CDR3 has 13 residues. CDR1 and CDR2 from the germline V gene are MNHNS and SASEGT. V was trimmed by 2 bases and J by 4 bases, leaving 8 bases between them. This CDR3 is CASSEWATYGYTF. The CDR3 DNA reads as TGTGCCAGCAGTGAATGGGCGACCTATGGCTACACCTTC.

The genes are TRBV4-2 and TRBJ2-2; 10 nucleotides line up with TRBD2. This CDR3 spans 16 amino acids. The germline gives CDR1 LGHNA, CDR2 YNFKEQ. V was clipped by 3 bases and J by 6 bases; unmatched bases: 7. CDR3 region: CASSQETSGIAGELFF. The CDR3 nucleotides are TGTGCCAGCAGCCAGGAAACTAGCGGGATCGCCGGGGAGCTGTTTTTT.

The genes are TRBV10-2 and TRBJ2-3, with 9 bases that match TRBD2. Germline V gene data show CDR1 as WSHSY and CDR2 as SAAADI. V was clipped by 6 bases and J by 6 bases; unmatched bases: 13. The CDR3 has 16 residues. CDR3 nucleotide sequence: TGCGCCAGCAGAAGGCGGGAGGGGCTTTGGGATGATACGCAGTATTTT. As protein: CASRRREGLWDDTQYF.

This chain connects TRBV10-3 to TRBJ2-7; TRBD2 is a possible D gene (5 bases). The V gene's germline CDR1 is ENHRY and CDR2 SYGVKD. The V end lost 6 bases, the J end lost 5 bases, and 20 bases lay between the germline ends. There are 15 residues in the CDR3. The CDR3 nucleotides read TGTGCCATCAGCAACTCCGGGAACTTCCCCGACGAGCAGTACTTC. It encodes CAISNSGNFPDEQYF.

In its sample, this clone is medium-sized (0.01 to 0.1%). DNA for the CDR3: TGTGCCAGCAGCTCGGAGACAGGGTCGGCCGGGGAGCTGTTTTTT. As protein: CASSSETGSAGELFF. This chain connects TRBV5-6 to TRBJ2-2; TRBD1 matches at 7 bases. With V trimmed by 3 bases and J by 6 bases, 8 bases remained unmatched. The germline V gene encodes CDR1 SGHDT and CDR2 YYEEEE. This CDR3 is built from 15 residues. Full variable domain (missing parts from reference TRBV5-6 and TRBJ2-2): DAGVTQSPTHLIKTRGQQVTLRCSPKSGHDTVSWYQQALGQGPQFIFQYYEEEERQRGNFPDRFSGHQFPNYSSELNVNALLLGDSALYLCASSSETGSAGELFFGEGSRLTVL.

V and J are TRBV10-3 and TRBJ1-6; TRBD1 is a possible D gene (5 bases). Germline CDR1 reads ENHRY; CDR2 reads SYGVKD. V gave up 6 bases and J gave up 13 bases, with 16 bases separating them. This CDR3 is built from 13 residues. The CDR3 loop is CAISSQTEAPLHF. DNA of the CDR3: TGTGCCATCAGCTCACAGACAGAAGCTCCCCTCCACTTT.

The gene calls are TRBV2 and TRBJ2-3, with 11 bases fitting TRBD2. Per germline, CDR1 SNHLY and CDR2 FYNNEI. After removal of 9 bases from V and 7 bases from J, the junction contained 12 bases not matched to a gene. The CDR3 has 15 residues. The CDR3 sequence: CARTGPTSGSNTQYF. Written as DNA, the CDR3 is TGTGCCAGAACCGGGCCCACTAGCGGGAGTAATACGCAGTATTTT.